This record looks at one T cell receptor beta chain sequence and its context. The antigen is unknown. Germline assignment: CDR1 MNHEY and CDR2 SVGAGI. V dropped 8 bases and J dropped 6; count of bases not matched to a gene: 7. The CDR3 is made up of 14 amino acids. Combined were second doses at about 4 or about 12 weeks. Data came from immunoSEQ multiplex PCR; TCRdb stores just in-frame clones and leaves some out. The top ten hold about 9.4% of the sample, which has around 80,000 clones, 70% to 90% seen once. This record belongs to a study of T cell responses to AZD1222 COVID-19 vaccine. Findings and limits, study-wide: Two doses of AZD1222 preceded a rise in Spike-specific TCR breadth and depth. Donors were mostly white British, more females; clonal diversity possibly underestimated. Nearly half of spike-specific TCRs reportedly go after variant regions that carry no mutations.

This clonotype was obtained from an adult who received the AZD1222 COVID-19 vaccine. The chain carries TRBV6-5 and TRBJ2-1; 10 bases are a match to TRBD2. This material consisted of peripheral blood, taken 28 days after the second AZD1222 dose. The CDR3 sequence: CASLSGGSLNEQFF. The CDR3 coding sequence is TGTGCCAGCCTTAGCGGGGGGTCTCTCAATGAGCAGTTCTTC.